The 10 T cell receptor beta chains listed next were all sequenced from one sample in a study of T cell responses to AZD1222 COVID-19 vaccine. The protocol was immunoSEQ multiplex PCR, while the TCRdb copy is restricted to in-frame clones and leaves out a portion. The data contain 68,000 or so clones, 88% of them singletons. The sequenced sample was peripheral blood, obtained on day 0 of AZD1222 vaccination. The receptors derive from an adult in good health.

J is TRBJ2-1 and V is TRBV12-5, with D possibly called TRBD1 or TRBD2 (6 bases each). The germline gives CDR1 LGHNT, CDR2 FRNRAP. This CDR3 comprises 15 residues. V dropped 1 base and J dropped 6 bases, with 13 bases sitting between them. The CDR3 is CASGLGRGVRNEQFF. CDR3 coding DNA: TGTGCTAGTGGTTTGGGGAGGGGGGTCCGCAATGAGCAGTTCTTC. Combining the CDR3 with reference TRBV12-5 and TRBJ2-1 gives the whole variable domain DARVTQTPRHKVTEMGQEVTMRCQPILGHNTVFWYRQTMMQGLELLAYFRNRAPLDDSGMPKDRFSAEMPDATLATLKIQPSEPRDSAVYFCASGLGRGVRNEQFFGPGTRLTVL.

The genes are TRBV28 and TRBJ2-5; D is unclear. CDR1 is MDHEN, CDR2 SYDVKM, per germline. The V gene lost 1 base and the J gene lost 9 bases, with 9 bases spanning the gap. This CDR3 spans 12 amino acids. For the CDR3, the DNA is TGTGCCAGCAGTTTATTGTCCGGCGCCCAGTACTTC. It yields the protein CASSLLSGAQYF.

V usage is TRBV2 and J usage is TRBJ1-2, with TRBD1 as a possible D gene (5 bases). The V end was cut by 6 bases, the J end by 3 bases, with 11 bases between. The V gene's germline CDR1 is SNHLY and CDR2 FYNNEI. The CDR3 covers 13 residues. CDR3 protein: CASSPQDYYGYTF. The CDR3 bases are TGTGCCAGCAGCCCACAGGATTACTATGGCTACACCTTC.

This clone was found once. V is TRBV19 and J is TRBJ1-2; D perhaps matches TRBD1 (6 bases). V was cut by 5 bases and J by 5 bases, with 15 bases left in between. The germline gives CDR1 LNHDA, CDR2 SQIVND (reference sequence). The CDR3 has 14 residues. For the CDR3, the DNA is TGTGCCAGTAGTGCTGCACAGGGATCGTATGGCTACACCTTC. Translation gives CASSAAQGSYGYTF.

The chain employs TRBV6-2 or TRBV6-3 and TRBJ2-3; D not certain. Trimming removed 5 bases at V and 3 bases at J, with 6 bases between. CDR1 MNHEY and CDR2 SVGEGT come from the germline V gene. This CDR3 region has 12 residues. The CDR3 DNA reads TGTGCCAGCAGTCCAATGACAGATACGCAGTATTTT. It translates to CASSPMTDTQYF.

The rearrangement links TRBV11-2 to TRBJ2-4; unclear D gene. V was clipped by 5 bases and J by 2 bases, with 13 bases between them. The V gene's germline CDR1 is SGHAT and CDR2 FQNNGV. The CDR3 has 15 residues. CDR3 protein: CASSRARSSKNIQYF. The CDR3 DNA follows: TGTGCCAGCAGCAGGGCAAGGAGTTCCAAAAACATTCAGTACTTC.

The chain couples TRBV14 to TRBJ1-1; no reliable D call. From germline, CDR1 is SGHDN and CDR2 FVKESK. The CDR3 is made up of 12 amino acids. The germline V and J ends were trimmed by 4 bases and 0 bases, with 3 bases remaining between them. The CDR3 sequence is CASSRMNTEAFF. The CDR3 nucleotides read TGTGCCAGCAGCCGTATGAACACTGAAGCTTTCTTT.

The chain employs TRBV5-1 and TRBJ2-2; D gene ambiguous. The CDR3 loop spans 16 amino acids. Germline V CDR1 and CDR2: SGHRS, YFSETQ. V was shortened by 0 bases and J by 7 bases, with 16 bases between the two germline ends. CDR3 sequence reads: CASSLDLGHLGGELFF. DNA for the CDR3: TGCGCCAGCAGCTTGGATCTCGGCCATCTGGGCGGGGAGCTGTTTTTT.

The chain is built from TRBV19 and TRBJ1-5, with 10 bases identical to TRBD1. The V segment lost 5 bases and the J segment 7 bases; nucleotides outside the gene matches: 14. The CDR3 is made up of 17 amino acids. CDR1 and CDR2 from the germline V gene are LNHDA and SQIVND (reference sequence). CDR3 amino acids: CASSLALDRGNGQPQHF. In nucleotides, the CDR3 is TGTGCCAGTAGTCTCGCCCTGGACAGGGGGAACGGGCAGCCCCAGCATTTT.

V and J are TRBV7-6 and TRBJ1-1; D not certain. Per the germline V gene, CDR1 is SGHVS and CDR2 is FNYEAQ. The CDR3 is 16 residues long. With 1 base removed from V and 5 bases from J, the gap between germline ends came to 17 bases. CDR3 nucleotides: TGTGCCAGCAGCTTAGTTGTCCGGGCCACGGGGACTGAAGCTTTCTTT. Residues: CASSLVVRATGTEAFF.